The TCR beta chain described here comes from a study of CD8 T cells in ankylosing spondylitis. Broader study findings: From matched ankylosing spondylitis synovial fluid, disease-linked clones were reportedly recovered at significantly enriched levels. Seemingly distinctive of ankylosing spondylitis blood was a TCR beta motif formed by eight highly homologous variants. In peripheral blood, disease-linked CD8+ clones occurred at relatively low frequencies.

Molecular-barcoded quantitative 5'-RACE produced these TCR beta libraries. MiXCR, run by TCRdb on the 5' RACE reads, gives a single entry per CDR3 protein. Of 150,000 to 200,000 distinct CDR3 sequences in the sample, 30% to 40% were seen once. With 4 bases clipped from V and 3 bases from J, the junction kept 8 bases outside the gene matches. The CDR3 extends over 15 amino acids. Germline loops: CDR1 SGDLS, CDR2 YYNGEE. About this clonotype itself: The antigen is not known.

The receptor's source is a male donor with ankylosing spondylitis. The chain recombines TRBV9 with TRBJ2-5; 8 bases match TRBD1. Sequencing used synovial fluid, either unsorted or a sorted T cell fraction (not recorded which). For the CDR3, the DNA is TGTGCCAGCAGCCCGGGCCCGGACAGGGAAGAGACCCAGTACTTC. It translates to CASSPGPDREETQYF.